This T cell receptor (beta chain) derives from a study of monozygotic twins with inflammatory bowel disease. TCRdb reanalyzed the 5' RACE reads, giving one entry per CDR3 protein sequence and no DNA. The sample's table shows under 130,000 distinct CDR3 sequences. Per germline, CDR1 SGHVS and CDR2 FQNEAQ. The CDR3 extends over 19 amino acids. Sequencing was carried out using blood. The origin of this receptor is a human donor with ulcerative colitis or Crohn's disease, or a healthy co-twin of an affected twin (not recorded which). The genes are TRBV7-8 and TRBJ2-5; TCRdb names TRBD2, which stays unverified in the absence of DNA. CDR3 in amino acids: CASSPTPPLRDPLRETQYF.